The present TCR beta chain was sequenced within a study of cytomegalovirus exposure and HLA in healthy donors. Per the germline V gene, CDR1 is MNHEY and CDR2 is SVGAGI. The CDR3 is 16 residues long. V was clipped by 0 bases and J by 2 bases, with 11 bases between them. Both 60 Vbeta primers and 13 Jbeta primers went into the PCR. The protocol was immunoSEQ multiplex PCR, while the TCRdb copy is restricted to in-frame clones and leaves out a portion. The sample holds 100,000 to 150,000 clones. The sequencing sample was made of PBMCs. This chain uses TRBV6-5 with TRBJ1-3; a possible D gene is TRBD1 (6 bases). The TCR was taken from a young man in good health and CMV-seronegative. CDR3 in DNA: TGTGCCAGCAGTTACTCAGGGGGGGGAACTGGAAACACCATATATTTT. As protein: CASSYSGGGTGNTIYF.